This record looks at one TCR beta chain sequence and its context. Antigen: not known. This record comes from a study of T-cell memory formation after mild COVID-19. Study-level results: Balance between CD4 and CD8 was seen in clones contracting day 15 to 85, and a CD4+ lean was seen in later expanders.

5'RACE with constant-segment primers yielded barcoded, UMI-tagged TCR alpha and TCR beta cDNA libraries. Using its own MiXCR run on the 5' RACE reads, TCRdb lists one record per CDR3 protein. The table shows hundreds of thousands of distinct CDR3 sequences, with under 20% occurring only once. The germline V gene encodes CDR1 DFQATT and CDR2 SNEGSKA (reference sequence). The ends were cut back, 1 base at V and 0 bases at J, with 9 bases in the middle. CDR3 length equals 14 residues. This clonotype was sampled from a man aged 18 to 29 who had mild COVID-19 (a few samples of this study predate the infection). Cell type and time point are not known. The chain is built from TRBV20-1 and TRBJ2-5; D is unclear. The sequenced sample consisted of PBMCs or a T cell subset sorted from them (not recorded which). The CDR3 DNA sequence: TGCAGTGCTAGAGTGGTAAAGAACCAAGAGACCCAGTACTTC. Its protein product is CSARVVKNQETQYF.